One T cell receptor beta chain is described in this entry. What it binds is not known. TCRdb keeps only in-frame clones here, not all; method: immunoSEQ multiplex PCR. This sample has approximately 94,000 clones, with approximately 80% found just once. This sample was taken from a study of radiotherapy plus CTLA-4 blockade in lung cancer. Study-level information: Of the patients, about 17% showed objective responses and around 32% attained disease control. Study findings and constraints: Clones derived from tumor TCRs expanded in blood after radiotherapy plus ipilimumab.

CTLA-4 blockade with ipilimumab, together with focal radiation, was given to patients with chemo-refractory metastatic non-small-cell lung cancer. The CDR3 length is 14 residues. V trimming: 6 bases; J trimming: 5 bases; junction bases outside the gene matches: 7. The germline CDR1 and CDR2 sequences are SQVTM and ANQGSEA. The clonotype comes from a human donor with non-small cell lung cancer that progressed on radiotherapy plus ipilimumab. The chain couples TRBV29-1 to TRBJ2-1; 10 bases match TRBD2. This specimen was peripheral blood, taken from a patient treated with radiotherapy plus ipilimumab. CDR3: CSVDTSGINNEQFF. CDR3 coding DNA: TGCAGCGTGGACACTAGCGGGATTAACAATGAGCAGTTCTTC.